This T cell receptor beta chain was retrieved from a study of T cell responses to AZD1222 COVID-19 vaccine. At the level of the study: Both about-4-week and about-12-week second-dose recipients were combined.

Broader study findings: A rise in Spike-specific TCR breadth and depth followed two AZD1222 doses. The donor cohort was predominantly white British with a female majority, and clonal diversity may have been underestimated.

A remark on this clone: The antigen is unknown.

Some clones are missing from TCRdb's copy, which holds only in-frame ones; the method was immunoSEQ multiplex PCR. The repertoire has 140,000 to 150,000 clones, 70% to 90% of them found once; the top ten carry less than 9.5%. The CDR3 covers 13 residues. V lost 4 bases and J 5 bases, leaving 10 bases between the germline ends. CDR1 KGHDR and CDR2 SFDVKD come from the germline V gene. This sample comprised peripheral blood, obtained on day 0 of AZD1222 vaccination. The source of this sequence is an adult in good health. The chain uses TRBV24-1 and TRBJ1-2; D is unresolved. Here the CDR3 DNA reads TGTGCCACCAGTGAGGCTGCGGGATATGGCTACACCTTC. Residues: CATSEAAGYGYTF.